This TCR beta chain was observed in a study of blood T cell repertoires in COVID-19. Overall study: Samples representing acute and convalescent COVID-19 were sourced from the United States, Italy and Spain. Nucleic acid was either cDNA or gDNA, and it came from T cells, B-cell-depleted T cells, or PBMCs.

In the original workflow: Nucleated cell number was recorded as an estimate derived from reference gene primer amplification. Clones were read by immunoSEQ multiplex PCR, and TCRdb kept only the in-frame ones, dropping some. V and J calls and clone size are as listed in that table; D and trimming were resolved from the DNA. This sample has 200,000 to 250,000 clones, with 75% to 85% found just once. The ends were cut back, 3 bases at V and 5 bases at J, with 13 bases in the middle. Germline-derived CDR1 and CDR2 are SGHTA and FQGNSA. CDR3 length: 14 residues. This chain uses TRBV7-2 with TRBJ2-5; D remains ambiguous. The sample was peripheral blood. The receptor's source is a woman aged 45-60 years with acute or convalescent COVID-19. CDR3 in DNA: TGTGCCAGCAGCTTTTTAGGAGTTGAGGAGACCCAGTACTTC. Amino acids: CASSFLGVEETQYF.